This passage covers 26 T cell receptor beta chains from one sample sequenced in a study of T cell repertoires in cytomegalovirus infection. TCRdb reprocessed the reads with MiXCR, giving one entry per CDR3 protein. The table lists a few hundred thousand distinct CDR3 sequences, roughly an eighth of them singletons. Sequencing used PBMCs. Every receptor here comes from a human donor in good health (CMV status not recorded). Some clones in this sample may be carry-over from other donors' samples.

The chain joins TRBV5-1 to TRBJ1-6; the D is unclear. The CDR3 contains 15 residues. The V gene lost 1 base and the J gene lost 2 bases, with 7 bases spanning the gap. Germline CDR1 SGHRS, CDR2 YFSETQ. CDR3 nucleotide sequence: TGCGCCAGCAGCTTGCTGGAAACCTATAATTCACCCCTCCACTTT. Residues: CASSLLETYNSPLHF.

This clonotype showed up just a few times. The V call is TRBV3-1, the J call TRBJ2-1; perhaps TRBD1 as D (5 bases). The CDR3 runs 12 residues. V was cut by 0 bases and J by 10 bases, with 7 bases left in between. The V gene's germline CDR1 is LGHDT and CDR2 YNNKEL (reference sequence). DNA for the CDR3: TGTGCCAGCAGCCAAGATACAGGAGAGCAGTTCTTC. It encodes CASSQDTGEQFF.

This clonotype was recorded at least ten times. The chain joins TRBV7-2 to TRBJ1-3, with D uncertain. Trimming pared 2 bases from V and 0 bases from J, leaving 5 bases between. CDR1 SGHTA and CDR2 FQGNSA come from the germline V gene. The CDR3 runs 14 residues. CDR3 nucleotide sequence: TGTGCCAGCAGCTTAATAAGCTCTGGAAACACCATATATTTT. This translates into CASSLISSGNTIYF.

This clonotype showed up many times. V and J are TRBV6-1 and TRBJ2-5; 11 nucleotides agree with TRBD2. The CDR3 covers 16 residues. Germline trimming cut 6 bases from V and 0 bases from J; bases unmatched to any gene: 6. Germline V lookup: CDR1 MNHNS, CDR2 SASEGT. The CDR3 is CASRILAGDYQETQYF. CDR3 in DNA: TGTGCCAGCAGGATACTAGCGGGAGACTACCAAGAGACCCAGTACTTC.

J is TRBJ1-1 and V is TRBV20-1; no clear D. CDR1 is DFQATT, CDR2 SNEGSKA, per germline (reference sequence). The V and J ends lost 0 bases and 3 bases respectively, with 14 bases between them. This CDR3 comprises 15 residues. This CDR3 is CSARDRRMSDTEAFF. The CDR3 nucleotides read TGCAGTGCTAGAGACCGTCGGATGTCGGACACTGAAGCTTTCTTT.

Only a few counts were recorded for this clonotype. The chain carries TRBV2 and TRBJ1-1, with D unclear. There are 13 residues in the CDR3. V was trimmed by 6 bases and J by 4 bases, leaving 12 bases between them. CDR1 is SNHLY and CDR2 is FYNNEI in the germline V gene. CDR3 amino acids: CASSGGWPTEAFF. CDR3 in DNA: TGTGCCAGCAGCGGAGGGTGGCCCACTGAAGCTTTCTTT.

Details on this clonotype: A much larger clone differs by one base, so this may be a read error. As the CDR3 is not closed by the conserved phenylalanine or tryptophan, this likely results from a read error. The chain links TRBV6-6 to TRBJ2-7; TRBD1 is a possible D gene (6 bases). This CDR3 comprises 14 residues. CDR1 and CDR2 from the germline V gene are MNHNY and SVGAGI (reference sequence). V was pared by 4 bases and J by 6 bases, with 16 bases between. CDR3 nucleotide sequence: TGTGCCAGCAGTTCCCGACAGGCCTCCGCCGAGCAGTACTCC. It is translated as CASSSRQASAEQYS.

V gene TRBV5-6 combines with J gene TRBJ1-3, with D perhaps matching TRBD1 (5 bases). CDR1 is SGHDT, CDR2 YYEEEE, per germline. V was pared by 2 bases and J by 4 bases, with 13 bases between. This CDR3 is built from 15 residues. This chain's CDR3 is CASSFPSGAGNTIYF. The CDR3, as DNA: TGTGCCAGCAGCTTCCCCAGCGGGGCAGGAAACACCATATATTTT.

In this sample, this clonotype turned up a few times. The J gene is TRBJ2-7, the V gene TRBV18, with D perhaps matching TRBD2 (5 bases). Trimming pared 3 bases from V and 0 bases from J, leaving 18 bases between. CDR1 KGHSH and CDR2 LQKENI come from the germline V gene. The length of the CDR3 is 17 residues. The CDR3 sequence is CASSPWSRTPRSYEQYF. The CDR3 region has the DNA TGTGCCAGCTCACCGTGGTCCCGGACTCCCCGCTCCTACGAGCAGTACTTC.

This clonotype was detected ten times or more. This chain joins TRBV28 and TRBJ1-6; D is unresolved. Per germline, CDR1 MDHEN and CDR2 SYDVKM. V shed 8 bases and J shed 7 bases, with 15 bases lying between them. The CDR3 extends over 14 amino acids. CDR3 amino acids: CASVPGPVNSPLHF. The CDR3 bases are TGTGCCAGCGTTCCCGGGCCGGTCAATTCACCCCTCCACTTT.

This clonotype was counted a few times. The V call is TRBV4-3, the J call TRBJ2-6; the match to TRBD1 covers 7 bases. This CDR3 spans 22 amino acids. With V trimmed by 0 bases and J by 0 bases, 17 bases remained unmatched. The germline V gene has CDR1 LGHNA and CDR2 YSLEER. The CDR3 sequence is CASSQDLKVGDRLSSGANVLTF. In nucleotides, the CDR3 is TGCGCCAGCAGCCAAGATCTGAAGGTCGGGGACAGACTGTCCTCTGGGGCCAACGTCCTGACTTTC.

The rearrangement joins TRBV18 to TRBJ2-7; D assignment may be TRBD1 or TRBD2 (5 bases each). This CDR3 spans 15 amino acids. Germline V CDR1 and CDR2: KGHSH, LQKENI. Between the trimmed V and J ends, which lost 2 bases and 3 bases, there was a span of 14 bases. CDR3 nucleotides: TGTGCCAGCTCACCAAGGTCCGGGACCGACTACGAGCAGTACTTC. Translating gives CASSPRSGTDYEQYF.

V gene TRBV6-6 combines with J gene TRBJ2-3; weak D call: TRBD2 (5 bases). V dropped 8 bases and J dropped 7 bases, with 13 bases sitting between them. The CDR3 covers 12 residues. Germline V gives CDR1 MNHNY, CDR2 SVGAGI (reference sequence). CDR3 sequence reads: CASLASGNTQYF. The CDR3 bases are TGTGCCAGCTTGGCGTCCGGGAATACGCAGTATTTT.

This clonotype came up a few times. The chain links TRBV19 to TRBJ1-5; D not certain. This CDR3 is 13 amino acids long. V lost 7 bases and J 3 bases, leaving 10 bases between the germline ends. Per germline, CDR1 LNHDA and CDR2 SQIVND (reference sequence). The CDR3 spells CASTSRPNQPQHF. The CDR3 coding sequence is TGTGCCAGTACGTCCAGACCCAATCAGCCCCAGCATTTT.

This clonotype was seen a handful of times. The chain employs TRBV18 and TRBJ1-1, with 7 bases lining up with TRBD1. The CDR3 is 15 amino acids. The germline CDR1 and CDR2 sequences are KGHSH and LQKENI. V gave up 1 base and J gave up 0 bases; unmatched junction bases: 2. The CDR3 bases are TGTGCCAGCTCACCACTCGACAGGGTGAACACTGAAGCTTTCTTT. Translated, it gives CASSPLDRVNTEAFF.

The V gene is TRBV3-1, the J gene TRBJ2-2, with 8 bases identical to TRBD1. The CDR3 is made up of 18 amino acids. With 2 bases clipped from V and 4 bases from J, the junction kept 12 bases outside the gene matches. Germline V gene lookup returns CDR1 LGHDT and CDR2 YNNKEL (reference sequence). The CDR3 loop reads CASSQTRTGTGATGELFF. The CDR3 region has the DNA TGTGCCAGCAGCCAAACAAGGACAGGGACCGGCGCCACCGGGGAGCTGTTTTTT.

This clonotype was detected a few times. This chain uses TRBV27 with TRBJ2-7, with 7 bases that match TRBD1. Germline values: CDR1 MNHEY, CDR2 SMNVEV (reference sequence). V shed 7 bases and J 3 bases; nucleotides not matched to a gene: 9. The CDR3 consists of 14 residues. CDR3 nucleotides: TGTGCCAGCACCCCCCACCGGGACAGCTACGAGCAGTACTTC. Its protein product is CASTPHRDSYEQYF.

This clonotype showed up many times. This chain links TRBV6-2 or TRBV6-3 with TRBJ2-7; tentatively, D is TRBD1 (5 bases). The germline V gene has CDR1 MNHEY and CDR2 SVGEGT. This CDR3 spans 14 amino acids. The ends were cut back, 2 bases at V and 2 bases at J, with 10 bases in the middle. The CDR3 coding sequence is TGTGCCAGCAGTTACCGACAGACCGCCTACGAGCAGTACTTC. Translation gives CASSYRQTAYEQYF.

This clonotype was found many times. The chain couples TRBV10-3 to TRBJ1-2; D remains ambiguous. Germline V gene lookup returns CDR1 ENHRY and CDR2 SYGVKD. The CDR3 length is 14 residues. Trimming shortened V by 0 bases and J by 5 bases, and 10 bases separated the two germline ends. The CDR3 DNA is TGTGCCATCAGTGAGTCGGGCCTAGAATATGGCTACACCTTC. This encodes CAISESGLEYGYTF.

The chain carries TRBV20-1 and TRBJ2-5, with 9 bases identical to TRBD1. The CDR3 is 17 amino acids. CDR1 and CDR2 from the germline V gene are DFQATT and SNEGSKA (reference sequence). The V gene end was trimmed by 6 bases and the J gene end by 0 bases; junction bases not matched to a gene: 14. The CDR3 nucleotides are TGCAGTGCCATAGGGACAGGGCTACGGGGGTACCAAGAGACCCAGTACTTC. Its protein product is CSAIGTGLRGYQETQYF.

In its sample, this clonotype was seen many times. This sequence joins TRBV7-6 and TRBJ2-5, with D possibly matching TRBD1 (5 bases). The length of the CDR3 is 15 residues. Trimming stripped 8 bases from V and 3 bases from J, with 19 bases between. Per germline, CDR1 SGHVS and CDR2 FNYEAQ. DNA for the CDR3: TGTGCCAGCTCAACTGGGTCAGGGTCAGAAGAGACCCAGTACTTC. It specifies CASSTGSGSEETQYF. The complete variable domain, with remaining parts taken from reference TRBV7-6 and TRBJ2-5, reads GAGVSQSPRYKVTKRGQDVALRCDPISGHVSLYWYRQALGQGPEFLTYFNYEAQQDKSGLPNDRFSAERPEGSISTLTIQRTEQRDSAMYRCASSTGSGSEETQYFGPGTRLLVL.

This sequence joins TRBV5-4 and TRBJ1-6; 9 positions match TRBD1. The CDR3 length is 17 residues. V gave up 5 bases and J gave up 0 bases; unmatched junction bases: 6. CDR1 SGHNT and CDR2 YYREEE come from the germline V gene (reference sequence). For the CDR3, the DNA is TGTGCCAGCAGGCGGACAGGGGAGGGCTCCTATAATTCACCCCTCCACTTT. It encodes CASRRTGEGSYNSPLHF.

This clonotype was detected a few times. CDR3 residues: CASRLDRNYGYTF. CDR3 DNA: TGTGCCAGCAGGCTGGACAGAAACTATGGCTACACCTTC. This chain links TRBV6-1 with TRBJ1-2; D is perhaps TRBD1 (6 bases). This CDR3 has 13 amino acids. V gave up 6 bases and J gave up 2 bases, with 10 bases separating them. Germline lookup yields CDR1 MNHNS and CDR2 SASEGT.

This chain links TRBV5-5 with TRBJ2-7; D may correspond to TRBD1 or TRBD2 (5 bases each). The CDR3 runs 12 residues. From germline, CDR1 is SGHKS and CDR2 YYEKEE (reference sequence). V lost 1 base and J lost 7, with 9 bases in between. This chain's CDR3 is CASSLKGREQYF. The CDR3 region has the DNA TGTGCCAGCAGCTTGAAGGGGAGAGAGCAGTACTTC. The whole variable domain, filled in from reference TRBV5-5 and TRBJ2-7, reads DAGVTQSPTHLIKTRGQQVTLRCSPISGHKSVSWYQQVLGQGPQFIFQYYEKEERGRGNFPDRFSARQFPNYSSELNVNALLLGDSALYLCASSLKGREQYFGPGTRLTVT.

This clonotype occurred a few times. The chain couples TRBV20-1 to TRBJ2-7; tentatively, D is TRBD1 (6 bases). The ends were cut back, 4 bases at V and 5 bases at J, with 12 bases in the middle. Per germline, CDR1 DFQATT and CDR2 SNEGSKA (reference sequence). This CDR3 has 12 residues. The CDR3 region is CSAISGGHEQYF. DNA for the CDR3: TGCAGTGCTATATCTGGGGGCCACGAGCAGTACTTC.

This clonotype has more than one count but fewer than ten. This chain joins TRBV12-3 or TRBV12-4 and TRBJ1-6; D not certain. This CDR3 has 14 amino acids. Trimming pared 3 bases from V and 5 bases from J, leaving 8 bases between. CDR3 DNA sequence: TGTGCCAGCAGTTTTGGTACGAATAATTCACCCCTCCACTTT. It is translated as CASSFGTNNSPLHF.